This T cell receptor beta chain came from a study of blood T cells in healthy people across ages. This clonotype was seen a handful of times. CDR1 and CDR2 from the germline V gene are SGDLS and YYNGEE. The germline V and J ends were trimmed by 9 bases and 1 base, with 13 bases remaining between them. The CDR3 covers 14 residues. The second PCR ran about 6 to 12 cycles with a sample-barcoded 5' primer and J-beta primers. TCRdb ran MiXCR on the 5' RACE reads and lists one entry per CDR3 protein. This table holds roughly 1.7 million distinct CDR3 sequences, roughly a third found once. The sample comprised blood. The sequence came from a woman younger than 45 in good health. The J gene is TRBJ2-2, the V gene TRBV9; D is perhaps TRBD1 or TRBD2 (7 bases each). The CDR3, as DNA: TGTGCCACAGGGGGGGAGCTGAACACCGGGGAGCTGTTTTTT. Protein product: CATGGELNTGELFF.